These 24 T cell receptor beta chains were sequenced from one sample in a study of metastatic and nonmetastatic thyroid tumors. TCRdb re-called clones from the PCR reads using MiXCR. The top ten clones hold about 16% of a sample with about 35,000 clones, 33% of them seen once. Thyroid surgery was performed in patients who had received no treatment beforehand. What was sequenced was tumor tissue. The receptors stem from a female donor with papillary thyroid cancer or a benign thyroid nodule (not recorded which). Some clones in this sample may be carry-over from other donors' samples.

This clone was detected only a few times. V is TRBV9 and J is TRBJ1-3; 9 bases map to TRBD1. The length of the CDR3 is 14 residues. Germline lookup yields CDR1 SGDLS and CDR2 YYNGEE. The J segment lost 2 bases and the V segment lost 3 bases, leaving 0 bases of the junction unmatched. The CDR3 nucleotides read TGTGCCAGCAGCGGACAGGGGGCTGGAAACACCATATATTTT. It encodes CASSGQGAGNTIYF.

This clone was observed at least ten times. This sequence joins TRBV19 and TRBJ1-6; D gene ambiguous. Germline V CDR1 and CDR2: LNHDA, SQIVND (reference sequence). This CDR3 has 13 residues. Trimming left V 6 bases short and J 9 bases short, with 12 bases between. The CDR3 here is CASRTVDGSPLHF. CDR3 nucleotides: TGTGCCAGTAGAACAGTGGACGGTTCACCCCTCCACTTT. The variable domain in full, with the rest retrieved from reference TRBV19 and TRBJ1-6, is DGGITQSPKYLFRKEGQNVTLSCEQNLNHDAMYWYRQDPGQGLRLIYYSQIVNDFQKGDIAEGYSVSREKKESFPLTVTSAQKNPTAFYLCASRTVDGSPLHFGNGTRLTVT.

The V gene is TRBV2, the J gene TRBJ1-6; no reliable D call. The CDR3 sequence is 16 residues long. Germline V gives CDR1 SNHLY, CDR2 FYNNEI. Trimming cost V 8 bases and J 1 base, with 15 bases left between them. The CDR3 reads CASVFDWGSYNSPLHF. Here the CDR3 DNA reads TGTGCCAGCGTTTTCGACTGGGGTTCCTATAATTCACCCCTCCACTTT.

This clone was seen a handful of times. The gene calls are TRBV6-1 and TRBJ2-7; 8 bases are a match to TRBD1. Germline CDR1 reads MNHNS; CDR2 reads SASEGT. The CDR3 spans 13 residues. The trim removed 6 bases at V and 3 bases at J, leaving 4 bases unmatched. CDR3 residues: CASSPTGGYEQYF. The CDR3 DNA is TGTGCCAGCAGCCCAACAGGGGGCTACGAGCAGTACTTC.

This chain uses TRBV6-5 with TRBJ2-1, with D uncertain. Trimming cost V 2 bases and J 0 bases, with 8 bases left between them. Germline V gene sequence: CDR1 MNHEY, CDR2 SVGAGI. This CDR3 has 15 amino acids. In nucleotides, the CDR3 is TGTGCCAGCAGTTACGCCCAGAGCTCCTACAATGAGCAGTTCTTC. It translates to CASSYAQSSYNEQFF.

This clone turned up a few times. The rearrangement links TRBV28 to TRBJ2-5; 9 bases map to TRBD2. The CDR3 length is 14 residues. Trimming at V came to 7 bases and at J to 5 bases, leaving 8 bases not matched to a gene. Germline CDR1 MDHEN, CDR2 SYDVKM. The CDR3 spells CASTPRGGGETQYF. Written as DNA, the CDR3 is TGTGCCAGCACCCCGCGGGGGGGCGGGGAGACCCAGTACTTC.

The CDR3 region is CASSFLGELFF. CDR3 nucleotide sequence: TGTGCCAGCAGTTTCCTCGGGGAGCTGTTTTTT. This chain joins TRBV12-3 or TRBV12-4 and TRBJ2-2; D gene uncertain. The V end lost 3 bases, the J end lost 7 bases, and 3 bases lay between the germline ends. The CDR3 length is 11 residues.

In DNA form, the CDR3 reads TGTGCCACCAGTGATTACGGGGAGCTGTTTTTT. This gives the protein CATSDYGELFF. The gene calls are TRBV24-1 and TRBJ2-2; D is uncertain. This CDR3 spans 11 amino acids. V was trimmed by 2 bases and J by 7 bases, leaving 1 base between them. Germline CDR1 KGHDR, CDR2 SFDVKD.

The chain uses TRBV9 and TRBJ1-1, with D possibly being TRBD1 (5 bases). Germline CDR1 and CDR2: SGDLS and YYNGEE. The CDR3 totals 14 residues. Trimming took 0 bases from V and 1 from J, leaving 7 bases between them. This CDR3 reads CASSVGRGNTEAFF. The CDR3 DNA reads TGTGCCAGCAGCGTAGGGAGGGGGAACACTGAAGCTTTCTTT.

Only a few counts were recorded for this clone. CDR3 amino acids: CASSQPGLAHYEQYF. CDR3 bases: TGTGCCAGCAGTCAACCGGGACTAGCGCACTACGAGCAGTACTTC. V gene TRBV28 combines with J gene TRBJ2-7; 10 bases are a match to TRBD2. Germline V gene sequence: CDR1 MDHEN, CDR2 SYDVKM. The CDR3 runs to 15 residues. After removal of 5 bases from V and 3 bases from J, the junction contained 7 bases not matched to a gene.

This chain connects TRBV6-1 to TRBJ1-2; 11 bases are a match to TRBD1. The CDR3 sequence is 15 residues long. Losses at the gene ends were 10 bases for V and 2 bases for J; bases not matched to a gene: 9. Germline values: CDR1 MNHNS, CDR2 SASEGT. CDR3 in DNA: TGTGCCACCTGGGACAGGGGGGGCGTAAACTATGGCTACACCTTC. Its translation is CATWDRGGVNYGYTF.

This clone was found a few times. The V call is TRBV12-3 or TRBV12-4, the J call TRBJ2-3; D tentatively fits TRBD1 or TRBD2 (5 bases each). CDR3 size: 12 residues. Trimming removed 6 bases from V and 13 bases from J, with 17 bases in between. CDR3 DNA sequence: TGTGCCAGCAGCTCGGGACCACAAGCCAAGTATTTT. This gives the protein CASSSGPQAKYF.

The sample holds one count of this clone. Its ends do not fully match the called genes, so a read error is possible. The chain combines TRBV20-1 with TRBJ2-7, with a tentative D call TRBD1 (5 bases). The CDR3 has 12 amino acids. CDR1 DFQATT and CDR2 SNEGSKA come from the germline V gene (reference sequence). Written as DNA, the CDR3 is TGCAATGCTAACAGGCAAGCCCACGAGCAGTACTTC. Translation gives CNANRQAHEQYF.

V usage is TRBV5-1 and J usage is TRBJ1-1; D call uncertain. V lost 0 bases, J lost 0 bases, and 6 bases lay in between. This CDR3 contains 14 residues. From germline, CDR1 is SGHRS and CDR2 YFSETQ. CDR3 region: CASSLAQMNTEAFF. Here the CDR3 DNA reads TGCGCCAGCAGCTTGGCACAAATGAACACTGAAGCTTTCTTT. Variable domain in full (rest from reference TRBV5-1 and TRBJ1-1): KAGVTQTPRYLIKTRGQQVTLSCSPISGHRSVSWYQQTPGQGLQFLFEYFSETQRNKGNFPGRFSGRQFSNSRSEMNVSTLELGDSALYLCASSLAQMNTEAFFGQGTRLTVV.

This clone was observed a handful of times. This chain links TRBV12-3 or TRBV12-4 with TRBJ1-3, with D maybe TRBD1 (5 bases). This CDR3 is built from 17 residues. Trimming took 3 bases from V and 1 from J, leaving 16 bases between them. This CDR3 is CASSLELQDRSGNTIYF. CDR3 bases: TGTGCCAGCAGTTTGGAACTACAGGACCGTTCTGGAAACACCATATATTTT.

CDR3 DNA: TGCGCCAGCAGCTCCACCCGGGACGAGACACCCCTCCACTTT. Amino acid sequence: CASSSTRDETPLHF. The V and J genes are TRBV5-1 and TRBJ1-6; possible D gene TRBD1, 5 bases. The CDR3 has 14 amino acids. CDR1 and CDR2 from the germline V gene are SGHRS and YFSETQ. Trimming cost V 3 bases and J 11 bases, with 15 bases left between them.

The chain uses TRBV5-1 and TRBJ1-6; D call uncertain. Germline CDR1 and CDR2: SGHRS and YFSETQ. V lost 2 bases and J 0 bases, leaving 12 bases between the germline ends. The CDR3 runs 17 residues. The CDR3 loop reads CASSFGHSSSYNSPLHF. DNA for the CDR3: TGCGCCAGCAGCTTCGGCCATTCGAGCTCCTATAATTCACCCCTCCACTTT.

CDR3 sequence reads: CASGPFSPLHF. CDR3 sequence (DNA): TGTGCCAGTGGCCCCTTTTCACCCCTCCACTTT. J is TRBJ1-6 and V is TRBV19; D remains ambiguous. The germline CDR1 and CDR2 sequences are LNHDA and SQIVND (reference sequence). Deletions cut 8 bases from V and 9 bases from J, with 8 bases between. CDR3 length: 11 residues.

About this clone itself: An end of the junction differs from the germline gene, which may be a read error. The CDR3 DNA follows: TGCAGTGTTAGAGGTAGGCTAGCGGGATTCTCCTACGAGCAGTACTTC. Translated: CSVRGRLAGFSYEQYF. The V and J genes are TRBV20-1 and TRBJ2-7; 9 bases fit TRBD2. The germline CDR1 and CDR2 sequences are DFQATT and SNEGSKA (reference sequence). The CDR3 covers 16 residues.

CDR3 protein: CASSLANRPDEQYF. DNA of the CDR3: TGCGCCAGCAGCTTGGCCAATCGTCCAGACGAGCAGTACTTC. V gene TRBV5-1 combines with J gene TRBJ2-7; D gene uncertain. Trimming took off 0 bases at V and 5 bases at J, with 12 bases between the two ends. CDR1 is SGHRS and CDR2 is YFSETQ in the germline V gene. The CDR3 covers 14 residues.

This clone appeared a few times. V gene TRBV5-1 combines with J gene TRBJ1-2, with 8 bases matching TRBD1. CDR1 is SGHRS, CDR2 YFSETQ, per germline. CDR3 length equals 12 residues. V lost 5 bases to trimming and J lost 4 bases; unmatched junction nucleotides: 1. DNA for the CDR3: TGCGCCAGCAGTCAGGGGGCCTATGGCTACACCTTC. Translated, it gives CASSQGAYGYTF.

The chain uses TRBV6-5 and TRBJ2-2; the D gene could be TRBD1 or TRBD2 (5 bases each). The CDR3 covers 14 residues. The V and J ends lost 2 bases and 3 bases respectively, with 7 bases between them. Per the germline V gene, CDR1 is MNHEY and CDR2 is SVGAGI. In DNA form, the CDR3 reads TGTGCCAGCAGTTACGGGGGAGACACCGGGGAGCTGTTTTTT. Translating gives CASSYGGDTGELFF.

A remark on this clone: This clone may be a read error of a much larger clone one base away. This rearrangement joins TRBV6-1 to TRBJ1-2, with D perhaps matching TRBD1 (6 bases). The CDR3 spans 18 residues. Trimming removed 3 bases from V and 6 bases from J, with 26 bases in between. CDR1 and CDR2 from the germline V gene are MNHNS and SASEGT. This CDR3 is CASSDGLGGGGDGDGYTF. The DNA of the CDR3 is TGTGCCAGCAGTGATGGCCTCGGAGGGGGAGGGGACGGTGATGGCTACACCTTC.

V is TRBV4-1 and J is TRBJ2-7; unclear D gene. The ends were cut back, 0 bases at V and 6 bases at J, with 9 bases in the middle. The length of the CDR3 is 13 residues. Germline-derived CDR1 and CDR2 are MGHRA and YSYEKL. CDR3 residues: CASSQDKSSEQYF. In nucleotides, the CDR3 is TGCGCCAGCAGCCAAGATAAATCGAGCGAGCAGTACTTC.